The clone carrying this T cell receptor beta chain has only a few counts. Its target is unknown. These data are taken from a study of beta chain features in type 1 diabetes. Study-wide findings and caveats: Type 1 diabetes patients had TCRB CDR3s that were shorter (moderately but significantly so) in all four CD4+ subsets. A cDNA-based sequencing approach could over-represent cells with high TCR expression.

Expressed TCRB transcripts were sequenced because the entire RNA isolate underwent reverse transcription. Repertoires were generated with immunoSEQ multiplex PCR, while TCRdb's copy carries only in-frame clones and drops some. This sample has roughly 150,000 clones, with 8.1% found just once. The source of this sequence is a man aged 18 to 30 in good health. Material for sequencing was central memory CD4+ T cells from blood.

The CDR3 coding sequence is TGTGCCAGCAGTTTGCCCCAAGGGGCCTACGAGCAGTACTTC. Translating it yields CASSLPQGAYEQYF. The rearrangement uses TRBV28 and TRBJ2-7; D is possibly TRBD1 (5 bases). From germline, CDR1 is MDHEN and CDR2 SYDVKM. V lost 3 bases to trimming and J lost 2 bases, with 11 bases between them. The CDR3 runs 14 residues.